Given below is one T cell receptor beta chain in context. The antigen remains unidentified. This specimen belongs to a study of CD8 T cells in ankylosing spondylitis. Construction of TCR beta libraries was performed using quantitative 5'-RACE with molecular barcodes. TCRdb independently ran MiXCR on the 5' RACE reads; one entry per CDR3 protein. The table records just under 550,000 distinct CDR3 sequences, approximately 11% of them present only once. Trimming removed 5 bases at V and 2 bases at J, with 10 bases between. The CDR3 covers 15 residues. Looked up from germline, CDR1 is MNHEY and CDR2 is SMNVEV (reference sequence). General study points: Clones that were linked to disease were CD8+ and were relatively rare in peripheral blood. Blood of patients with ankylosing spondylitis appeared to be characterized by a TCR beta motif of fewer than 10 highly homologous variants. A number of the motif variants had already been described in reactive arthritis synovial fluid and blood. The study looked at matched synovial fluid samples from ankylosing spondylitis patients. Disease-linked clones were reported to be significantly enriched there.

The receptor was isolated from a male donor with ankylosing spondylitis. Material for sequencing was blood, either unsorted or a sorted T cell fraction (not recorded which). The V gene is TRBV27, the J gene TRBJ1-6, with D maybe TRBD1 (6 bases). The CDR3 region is CASSPQGAYNSPLHF. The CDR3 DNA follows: TGTGCCAGCAGTCCACAGGGCGCCTATAATTCACCCCTCCACTTT.